This T cell receptor beta chain was found in a study of CD8 T cells in Susac syndrome. Study overall: Sequenced Susac syndrome patients included about six with active disease and about 8 who were in remission. When blood was drawn, the patients with Susac syndrome were therapy-naive, on corticosteroids, or on intravenous immunoglobulin alone. Points from the study as a whole: The CD4+ T cell repertoires in Susac syndrome did not show any clonal expansion.

CDR1 is SGHRS and CDR2 is YFSETQ in the germline V gene. CDR3 size: 15 residues. V lost 2 bases to trimming and J lost 5 bases, with 14 bases between them. A remark on this clonotype: Its specificity is not known.

The RNA input was about 0.5 to 1 ug, and it was reverse transcribed with random hexamers. The method of amplification for TCR beta CDR3 was immunoSEQ multiplex PCR, covering 54 Vbeta and 13 Jbeta. Using its own MiXCR run on the immunoSEQ multiplex PCR reads, TCRdb lists one record per CDR3 protein. The sample lists tens of thousands of distinct CDR3 sequences; 90% to 95% were seen once. The V and J genes are TRBV5-1 and TRBJ2-1; D is unresolved. This sequence originates from a human donor with Susac syndrome. Sequenced sample: CD4+ T cells from PBMCs. The CDR3 coding sequence is TGCGCCAGCAGCTTTGGACCAATGGGGAACAATGAGCAGTTCTTC. Translation gives CASSFGPMGNNEQFF.